Presented here are 30 T cell receptor beta chains from one specimen sequenced in a study of CD8+ T cells in alopecia areata. Treatment indicated: oral pan-JAK inhibitor, 5-10 mg twice daily. Following extraction, RNA underwent reverse transcription to cDNA, which served as the sequencing template. Libraries were prepared by immunoSEQ multiplex PCR; TCRdb keeps only in-frame clonotypes and omits some of them. This table holds 100,000 to 140,000 clones, 84% found once. The sample was CD8+ T cells sorted from blood, taken at week 24, from a patient treated with tofacitinib. These receptors were collected from a human donor with alopecia areata.

Turning to this clone: Other DNA sequences of this sample code for an identical CDR3. This chain uses TRBV6-5 with TRBJ2-2; D unresolved. The CDR3 has 12 amino acids. CDR1 is MNHEY and CDR2 is SVGAGI in the germline V gene. Trimming cost V 2 bases and J 5 bases, with 3 bases left between them. This chain's CDR3 is CASSYRTGELFF. CDR3 bases: TGTGCCAGCAGTTACCGAACCGGGGAGCTGTTTTTT.

The chain couples TRBV29-1 to TRBJ2-7; no reliable D call. With 4 bases removed from V and 3 bases from J, the gap between germline ends came to 10 bases. This CDR3 has 12 residues. The germline CDR1 and CDR2 sequences are SQVTM and ANQGSEA. CDR3 protein: CSVGGSGYEQYF. In DNA form, the CDR3 reads TGCAGCGTTGGAGGTTCGGGCTACGAGCAGTACTTC.

This chain uses TRBV7-9 with TRBJ2-2; no reliable D call. V dropped 5 bases and J dropped 7 bases, with 14 bases sitting between them. The V gene's germline CDR1 is SEHNR and CDR2 FQNEAQ (reference sequence). The CDR3 contains 14 residues. The CDR3 is CASSRPTDRGELFF. CDR3 nucleotide sequence: TGTGCCAGCAGCCGCCCGACCGACCGCGGGGAGCTGTTTTTT.

The V call is TRBV6-5, the J call TRBJ2-7, with 10 bases matching TRBD1. J gave up 3 bases and V 3 bases, and 5 bases lay outside the gene matches. The length of the CDR3 is 15 residues. Germline CDR1 and CDR2: MNHEY and SVGAGI. CDR3 DNA sequence: TGTGCCAGCAGTTATGGACAGGGGGTAGACTACGAGCAGTACTTC. Protein: CASSYGQGVDYEQYF.

In nucleotides, the CDR3 is TGCAGCGCCTATAGCGGGGGGGCCACCGGGGAGCTGTTTTTT. It yields the protein CSAYSGGATGELFF. The V gene is TRBV29-1, the J gene TRBJ2-2; 11 nucleotides match TRBD2. With 7 bases clipped from V and 4 bases from J, the junction kept 5 bases outside the gene matches. The CDR3 is 14 residues long. CDR1 is SQVTM, CDR2 ANQGSEA, per germline.

This clone was seen more than once but under ten times. The chain combines TRBV10-3 with TRBJ2-2, with 9 bases lining up with TRBD1. V lost 0 bases to trimming and J lost 0 bases; unmatched junction nucleotides: 8. There are 19 residues in the CDR3. From germline, CDR1 is ENHRY and CDR2 SYGVKD. The CDR3 protein is CAISESRTGAFANTGELFF. CDR3 sequence (DNA): TGTGCCATCAGTGAGTCGAGGACAGGGGCCTTCGCGAACACCGGGGAGCTGTTTTTT.

The chain uses TRBV11-3 and TRBJ2-1; 14 positions match TRBD2. Looked up from germline, CDR1 is SGHNT and CDR2 is YENEEA. V shed 5 bases, J shed 7 bases, and the junction held 4 bases outside the gene matches. CDR3 length: 15 amino acids. The CDR3 DNA reads TGTGCCAGCAGCCCAGGACTAGCGGGGGGAAATGAGCAGTTCTTC. Protein product: CASSPGLAGGNEQFF.

The chain combines TRBV10-3 with TRBJ2-7; 8 bases line up with TRBD1. The CDR3 runs to 15 residues. V was clipped by 3 bases and J by 3 bases; unmatched bases: 7. Germline CDR1 reads ENHRY; CDR2 reads SYGVKD. The CDR3 sequence is CAISDESGGSYEQYF. The CDR3 region has the DNA TGTGCCATCAGTGATGAATCAGGGGGCAGCTACGAGCAGTACTTC.

This chain joins TRBV10-2 and TRBJ2-7; D not certain. The CDR3 runs to 14 residues. The germline CDR1 and CDR2 sequences are WSHSY and SAAADI. Between the trimmed V and J ends, which lost 2 bases and 0 bases, there was a span of 8 bases. CDR3 in amino acids: CASSEGSNSYEQYF. The CDR3 DNA sequence: TGCGCCAGCAGTGAGGGCAGTAACTCCTACGAGCAGTACTTC.

The chain joins TRBV27 to TRBJ2-3; 9 positions agree with TRBD2. CDR3 size: 14 residues. Germline CDR1 and CDR2: MNHEY and SMNVEV (reference sequence). Losses at the gene ends were 5 bases for V and 4 bases for J; bases not matched to a gene: 4. CDR3 in amino acids: CASSKGTSPDTQYF. In DNA, the CDR3 is TGTGCCAGCAGTAAAGGGACTAGCCCAGATACGCAGTATTTT.

V is TRBV18 and J is TRBJ1-1; 7 bases align to TRBD1. This CDR3 has 12 residues. J was trimmed by 10 bases and V by 2 bases; bases with no gene match: 4. CDR1 and CDR2 (germline): KGHSH, LQKENI. Here the CDR3 reads CASSPNGQVAFF. DNA of the CDR3: TGTGCCAGCTCACCAAACGGACAGGTAGCTTTCTTT.

This clone was seen a single time. This sequence joins TRBV11-3 and TRBJ2-1; a possible D gene is TRBD2 (6 bases). The V gene's germline CDR1 is SGHNT and CDR2 YENEEA. Trimming removed 5 bases at V and 8 bases at J, with 19 bases between. This CDR3 contains 15 residues. The CDR3 spells CASSPLRAGPDEQFF. DNA of the CDR3: TGTGCCAGCAGCCCCCTCCGAGCGGGCCCGGATGAGCAGTTCTTC.

The CDR3: CASSLPRGTDTQYF. In DNA form, the CDR3 reads TGCGCCAGCAGCCTCCCGAGGGGCACAGATACGCAGTATTTT. The rearrangement links TRBV4-1 to TRBJ2-3; TRBD2 might be the D (5 bases). The germline V gene encodes CDR1 MGHRA and CDR2 YSYEKL. There are 14 residues in the CDR3. The V gene lost 4 bases and the J gene lost 1 base, with 9 bases spanning the gap.

The V gene is TRBV18, the J gene TRBJ2-7; no definite D call. Germline CDR1 KGHSH, CDR2 LQKENI. This CDR3 has 14 amino acids. Trimming pared 0 bases from V and 4 bases from J, leaving 10 bases between. CDR3 coding DNA: TGTGCCAGCTCACCACCTATGACAACGTACGAGCAGTACTTC. Translating gives CASSPPMTTYEQYF.

The gene calls are TRBV25-1 and TRBJ2-1; D possibly corresponds to TRBD2 (6 bases). The length of the CDR3 is 15 residues. The V gene's germline CDR1 is MGHDK and CDR2 SYGVNS. V dropped 6 bases and J dropped 1 base, with 13 bases sitting between them. CDR3: CASSSGGVSYNEQFF. CDR3 DNA sequence: TGTGCCAGCAGCAGTGGAGGGGTTTCCTACAATGAGCAGTTCTTC.

This sequence joins TRBV6-5 and TRBJ2-7, with D hard to call. Per the germline V gene, CDR1 is MNHEY and CDR2 is SVGAGI. This CDR3 contains 13 residues. Trimming took off 6 bases at V and 4 bases at J, with 13 bases between the two ends. CDR3 sequence (DNA): TGTGCCAGCAGCCTTTCGCTGACTTACGAGCAGTACTTC. Its protein product is CASSLSLTYEQYF.

V and J are TRBV30 and TRBJ1-1, with 10 bases that match TRBD1. This CDR3 region has 14 residues. Losses at the gene ends were 8 bases for V and 1 base for J; bases not matched to a gene: 7. Germline V gene sequence: CDR1 GTSNPN, CDR2 SVGIG (reference sequence). This CDR3 reads CAVGQGIGNTEAFF. The DNA of the CDR3 is TGTGCCGTGGGACAGGGGATCGGGAACACTGAAGCTTTCTTT.

The chain carries TRBV5-1 and TRBJ2-1; 10 bases line up with TRBD2. Germline values: CDR1 SGHRS, CDR2 YFSETQ. The CDR3 is 17 residues long. V shed 1 base and J 2 bases; nucleotides not matched to a gene: 6. DNA of the CDR3: TGCGCCAGCAGCTTGAAGCGGGGGGGCCAAACCTACAATGAGCAGTTCTTC. Its protein is CASSLKRGGQTYNEQFF. Looking up the rest from reference TRBV5-1 and TRBJ2-1 gives the full variable domain: KAGVTQTPRYLIKTRGQQVTLSCSPISGHRSVSWYQQTPGQGLQFLFEYFSETQRNKGNFPGRFSGRQFSNSRSEMNVSTLELGDSALYLCASSLKRGGQTYNEQFFGPGTRLTVL.

V and J are TRBV6-5 and TRBJ1-1; D remains ambiguous. This CDR3 is 15 amino acids long. Germline CDR1 reads MNHEY; CDR2 reads SVGAGI. The ends were cut back, 0 bases at V and 0 bases at J, with 8 bases in the middle. CDR3 protein: CASSYSVGVNTEAFF. CDR3 coding DNA: TGTGCCAGCAGTTACTCGGTCGGAGTGAACACTGAAGCTTTCTTT.

CDR3 coding DNA: TGTGCCAGCAGCCCTATGTCGCGGGGGTCCCGGGCAGATACGCAGTATTTT. It specifies CASSPMSRGSRADTQYF. The rearrangement links TRBV7-2 to TRBJ2-3; 7 nucleotides align to TRBD2. The trim removed 5 bases at V and 4 bases at J, leaving 15 bases unmatched. Germline V lookup: CDR1 SGHTA, CDR2 FQGNSA. CDR3 length: 17 amino acids.

The chain is built from TRBV7-9 and TRBJ2-7; TRBD1 agrees at 7 bases. Germline V gene sequence: CDR1 SEHNR, CDR2 FQNEAQ (reference sequence). The trim removed 8 bases at V and 7 bases at J, leaving 14 bases unmatched. The CDR3 has 14 residues. The chain's CDR3 is CASVGQAWVWEQYF. DNA of the CDR3: TGTGCCAGCGTAGGACAGGCCTGGGTGTGGGAGCAGTACTTC.

The genes are TRBV12-5 and TRBJ2-5, with 11 bases fitting TRBD1. The ends lost 7 bases at V and 4 bases at J; junction bases unmatched: 11. This CDR3 is 16 amino acids long. Germline CDR1 reads LGHNT; CDR2 reads FRNRAP. The CDR3 protein is CASASLGTGGAETQYF. The DNA of the CDR3 is TGTGCTAGTGCCTCACTAGGGACAGGGGGAGCAGAGACCCAGTACTTC.

The V call is TRBV4-3, the J call TRBJ1-5, with 10 bases matching TRBD1. Germline-derived CDR1 and CDR2 are LGHNA and YSLEER. Trimming took 4 bases from V and 5 from J; bases not matched to a gene: 5. This CDR3 is built from 15 residues. CDR3 sequence reads: CASSRGTGVDQPQHF. Written as DNA, the CDR3 is TGCGCCAGCAGCCGAGGGACAGGGGTGGATCAGCCCCAGCATTTT.

The chain links TRBV4-1 to TRBJ2-7; unclear D gene. V lost 0 bases and J 0 bases, leaving 12 bases between the germline ends. Germline V lookup: CDR1 MGHRA, CDR2 YSYEKL. CDR3 length equals 16 residues. CDR3 nucleotide sequence: TGCGCCAGCAGCCAAGATTGGGTGCTACCCTCCTACGAGCAGTACTTC. Encoded protein: CASSQDWVLPSYEQYF.

This clone was seen only a few times. The chain couples TRBV5-6 to TRBJ2-2, with TRBD1 as a possible D gene (5 bases). The CDR3 is 14 amino acids. V was trimmed by 2 bases and J by 5 bases, leaving 10 bases between them. The germline V gene encodes CDR1 SGHDT and CDR2 YYEEEE. CDR3 nucleotides: TGTGCCAGCAGCTTTGAGACAGTGACCGGGGAGCTGTTTTTT. Translating it yields CASSFETVTGELFF.

This sequence joins TRBV29-1 and TRBJ2-7, with D possibly TRBD2 on 5 matching bases. The CDR3 runs 12 residues. Germline V CDR1 and CDR2: SQVTM, ANQGSEA. V lost 3 bases and J 0 bases, leaving 6 bases between the germline ends. This CDR3 is CSVEEASYEQYF. CDR3 nucleotide sequence: TGCAGCGTTGAGGAGGCCTCCTACGAGCAGTACTTC.

This sequence joins TRBV27 and TRBJ2-1, with D possibly being TRBD1 (6 bases). Trimming removed 1 base from V and 0 bases from J, with 10 bases in between. Germline CDR1 is MNHEY and CDR2 is SMNVEV (reference sequence). The CDR3 is 16 amino acids. The CDR3 spells CASSLWGPSSYNEQFF. CDR3 bases: TGTGCCAGCAGTTTATGGGGGCCTAGCTCCTACAATGAGCAGTTCTTC.

The gene calls are TRBV13 and TRBJ1-2; D not certain. The CDR3 spans 14 residues. The germline CDR1 and CDR2 sequences are PRHDT and FYEKMQ (reference sequence). The V end lost 1 base, the J end lost 8 bases, and 14 bases lay between the germline ends. The CDR3 DNA is TGTGCCAGCAGCTTAGCAGGACTACCTCGGGGCTACACCTTC. Encoded protein: CASSLAGLPRGYTF.

The chain couples TRBV5-1 to TRBJ2-7, with 7 bases fitting TRBD2. Germline CDR1 and CDR2: SGHRS and YFSETQ. V lost 1 base to trimming and J lost 4 bases; unmatched junction nucleotides: 8. This CDR3 is 15 amino acids long. Here the CDR3 reads CASSLSRGVRYEQYF. Here the CDR3 DNA reads TGCGCCAGCAGCTTGAGTCGGGGGGTGAGATACGAGCAGTACTTC. The full variable domain, in which reference TRBV5-1 and TRBJ2-7 provide the parts outside the CDR3, is KAGVTQTPRYLIKTRGQQVTLSCSPISGHRSVSWYQQTPGQGLQFLFEYFSETQRNKGNFPGRFSGRQFSNSRSEMNVSTLELGDSALYLCASSLSRGVRYEQYFGPGTRLTVT.

The chain employs TRBV5-6 and TRBJ2-7, with TRBD1 identical over 7 bases. From germline, CDR1 is SGHDT and CDR2 YYEEEE. J was trimmed by 3 bases and V by 0 bases; bases with no gene match: 6. The CDR3 has 15 amino acids. CDR3 sequence: CASSLGGDRDYEQYF. CDR3 DNA sequence: TGTGCCAGCAGCTTGGGAGGGGACAGAGACTACGAGCAGTACTTC.